This is a list of T cell receptor beta chains from one sample in a study of early T cells in non-severe SARS-CoV-2 infection. From the 5' RACE reads, TCRdb called clonotypes with MiXCR, one entry per CDR3 protein. In the table there are tens of thousands of distinct CDR3 sequences, 13% of which are singletons. Source material: whole blood. The receptors originated from an adult who was a healthcare worker with PCR-confirmed SARS-CoV-2 infection or an uninfected control (not recorded which). Both conserved end residues are part of each CDR3. Each record gives: D gene, J gene, clone size, V gene, CDR3 protein, CDR3 DNA. A D gene is named only where the DNA matches it firmly. Clone size, where shown, is once, few, many, or a class for clones that have expanded.

d_call: NA
j_call: TRBJ1-1
clone_size: NA
v_call: TRBV9
cdr3_aa: CASSVGTVLMNTEAFF
cdr3_nt: TGTGCCAGCAGCGTAGGGACAGTATTGATGAACACTGAAGCTTTCTTT

d_call: NA
j_call: TRBJ1-6
clone_size: few
v_call: TRBV3-1
cdr3_aa: CASSQIVGNSPLHF
cdr3_nt: TGTGCCAGCAGCCAAATCGTGGGGAATTCACCCCTCCACTTT

d_call: NA
j_call: TRBJ1-4
clone_size: few
v_call: TRBV7-9
cdr3_aa: CASSLNRESEKLFF
cdr3_nt: TGTGCCAGCAGCTTAAACAGGGAGTCGGAAAAACTGTTTTTT

d_call: TRBD2
j_call: TRBJ2-1
clone_size: NA
v_call: TRBV3-1
cdr3_aa: CASSPGGDEQFF
cdr3_nt: TGTGCCAGCAGCCCGGGGGGGGATGAGCAGTTCTTC

d_call: NA
j_call: TRBJ2-7
clone_size: NA
v_call: TRBV24-1
cdr3_aa: CATSGFGRGCEQYF
cdr3_nt: TGTGCCACCAGTGGTTTCGGGAGAGGGTGTGAGCAGTACTTC

d_call: TRBD1
j_call: TRBJ1-2
clone_size: many
v_call: TRBV29-1
cdr3_aa: CSVDTGDGYTF
cdr3_nt: TGCAGCGTTGATACAGGGGATGGCTACACCTTC

d_call: NA
j_call: TRBJ1-2
clone_size: NA
v_call: TRBV6-5
cdr3_aa: CASSYSGRAGRGYTF
cdr3_nt: TGTGCCAGCAGTTACTCGGGCAGGGCGGGCCGTGGCTACACCTTC

d_call: NA
j_call: TRBJ1-1
clone_size: few
v_call: TRBV20-1
cdr3_aa: CSAPGKGGTEAFF
cdr3_nt: TGCAGTGCGCCGGGAAAGGGCGGCACTGAAGCTTTCTTT

d_call: NA
j_call: TRBJ1-1
clone_size: many
v_call: TRBV2
cdr3_aa: CASRESGGNTEAFF
cdr3_nt: TGTGCCAGCAGGGAATCCGGGGGCAACACTGAAGCTTTCTTT

d_call: NA
j_call: TRBJ1-6
clone_size: few
v_call: TRBV20-1
cdr3_aa: CSARDSLDSPLHF
cdr3_nt: TGCAGTGCTAGAGATTCGCTAGATTCACCCCTCCACTTT

d_call: TRBD1
j_call: TRBJ2-1
clone_size: NA
v_call: TRBV20-1
cdr3_aa: CSAPFRDRVRYEQFF
cdr3_nt: TGCAGTGCTCCTTTCCGGGACAGGGTACGATATGAGCAGTTCTTC

d_call: TRBD2
j_call: TRBJ2-1
clone_size: NA
v_call: TRBV6-2/TRBV6-3
cdr3_aa: CASSYGGGGASPFF
cdr3_nt: TGTGCCAGCAGTTACGGCGGCGGGGGGGCCTCTCCGTTCTTC

d_call: NA
j_call: TRBJ2-7
clone_size: many
v_call: TRBV7-9
cdr3_aa: CASSLVSYEQYF
cdr3_nt: TGTGCCAGCAGCTTAGTGTCTTACGAGCAGTACTTC

d_call: NA
j_call: TRBJ1-2
clone_size: few
v_call: TRBV28
cdr3_aa: CASNEGRNGYTF
cdr3_nt: TGTGCCAGCAACGAGGGGCGAAATGGCTACACCTTC

d_call: NA
j_call: TRBJ2-7
clone_size: few
v_call: TRBV7-2
cdr3_aa: CASSSWGRIYEQYF
cdr3_nt: TGTGCCAGCAGCTCCTGGGGACGGATCTACGAGCAGTACTTC

d_call: NA
j_call: TRBJ2-3
clone_size: few
v_call: TRBV7-9
cdr3_aa: CATDGKGTDTQYF
cdr3_nt: TGTGCCACGGATGGGAAAGGGACAGATACGCAGTATTTT

d_call: NA
j_call: TRBJ2-7
clone_size: NA
v_call: TRBV24-1
cdr3_aa: CATYPRSYEQYF
cdr3_nt: TGTGCCACCTATCCCAGGTCCTACGAGCAGTACTTC

d_call: NA
j_call: TRBJ2-2
clone_size: NA
v_call: TRBV7-9
cdr3_aa: CASSLTTTGRTGELFF
cdr3_nt: TGTGCCAGCAGCTTAACCACGACAGGGAGGACCGGGGAGCTGTTTTTT

d_call: NA
j_call: TRBJ2-2
clone_size: few
v_call: TRBV6-6
cdr3_aa: CASSYYPQTGRTGELFF
cdr3_nt: TGTGCCAGCAGTTACTACCCCCAGACGGGGCGCACCGGGGAGCTGTTTTTT

d_call: NA
j_call: TRBJ2-2
clone_size: few
v_call: TRBV2
cdr3_aa: CASRFHPGSANTGELFF
cdr3_nt: TGTGCCAGCAGGTTTCATCCAGGGAGTGCGAACACCGGGGAGCTGTTTTTT

d_call: NA
j_call: TRBJ1-1
clone_size: NA
v_call: TRBV30
cdr3_aa: CAWSVLRIRKDTEAFF
cdr3_nt: TGTGCCTGGAGTGTACTGCGGATCCGAAAGGACACTGAAGCTTTCTTT

d_call: TRBD1
j_call: TRBJ2-3
clone_size: many
v_call: TRBV20-1
cdr3_aa: CSASRTGGYTQYF
cdr3_nt: TGCAGTGCTAGCAGGACAGGCGGTTATACGCAGTATTTT

d_call: NA
j_call: TRBJ1-6
clone_size: few
v_call: TRBV7-3
cdr3_aa: CASSLTGGVNNSPLHF
cdr3_nt: TGTGCCAGCAGCTTAACCGGGGGCGTGAATAATTCACCCCTCCACTTT

d_call: NA
j_call: TRBJ2-3
clone_size: many
v_call: TRBV4-2
cdr3_aa: CASSLTGTLGTDTQYF
cdr3_nt: TGTGCCAGCAGCCTAACCGGGACACTGGGCACAGATACGCAGTATTTT

d_call: NA
j_call: TRBJ2-2
clone_size: few
v_call: TRBV5-1
cdr3_aa: CASSFPAGALNTGELFF
cdr3_nt: TGCGCCAGCAGCTTCCCGGCGGGGGCCTTGAACACCGGGGAGCTGTTTTTT

d_call: TRBD2
j_call: TRBJ2-3
clone_size: few
v_call: TRBV12-3/TRBV12-4
cdr3_aa: CASSLWNPKRGGLDTQYF
cdr3_nt: TGTGCCAGCAGTTTATGGAACCCGAAGCGGGGGGGCCTGGATACGCAGTATTTT

d_call: TRBD1
j_call: TRBJ1-3
clone_size: few
v_call: TRBV12-3/TRBV12-4
cdr3_aa: CASSTGQGISGNTIYF
cdr3_nt: TGTGCCAGCAGTACGGGACAGGGTATATCGGGAAACACCATATATTTT

d_call: TRBD1
j_call: TRBJ1-1
clone_size: NA
v_call: TRBV28
cdr3_aa: CASRAYRGNPEAFF
cdr3_nt: TGTGCCAGCAGAGCCTACAGGGGGAACCCTGAAGCTTTCTTT

d_call: NA
j_call: TRBJ1-3
clone_size: NA
v_call: TRBV5-6
cdr3_aa: CASSLFGDPGNTIYF
cdr3_nt: TGTGCCAGCAGCTTGTTCGGGGACCCTGGAAACACCATATATTTT

d_call: NA
j_call: TRBJ1-1
clone_size: many
v_call: TRBV7-3
cdr3_aa: CASSSRGTLSSMNTEAFF
cdr3_nt: TGTGCCAGCAGCTCCCGAGGGACACTTAGCTCCATGAACACTGAAGCTTTCTTT

d_call: TRBD1
j_call: TRBJ2-2
clone_size: few
v_call: TRBV2
cdr3_aa: CASSGDRVTGGELFF
cdr3_nt: TGTGCCAGCAGTGGGGACAGGGTTACTGGCGGGGAGCTGTTTTTT

d_call: NA
j_call: TRBJ2-2
clone_size: many
v_call: TRBV9
cdr3_aa: CASSPIGGLGELFF
cdr3_nt: TGTGCCAGCAGTCCGATTGGAGGGCTTGGGGAGCTGTTTTTT

d_call: NA
j_call: TRBJ2-1
clone_size: few
v_call: TRBV3-2
cdr3_aa: CASSQVWGNNENEQFF
cdr3_nt: TGTGCCAGCAGCCAAGTCTGGGGCAATAACGAAAATGAGCAGTTCTTC

d_call: NA
j_call: TRBJ1-2
clone_size: many
v_call: TRBV29-1
cdr3_aa: CSVEEPTDGYTF
cdr3_nt: TGCAGCGTTGAAGAGCCTACGGATGGCTACACCTTC

d_call: TRBD2
j_call: TRBJ2-7
clone_size: many
v_call: TRBV11-1
cdr3_aa: CASSSGLAGVNLEQYF
cdr3_nt: TGTGCCAGCAGCTCTGGACTAGCGGGAGTTAACTTGGAGCAGTACTTC

d_call: NA
j_call: TRBJ2-7
clone_size: NA
v_call: TRBV7-9
cdr3_aa: CASSLNGLYEQYF
cdr3_nt: TGTGCCAGCAGCTTAAACGGCCTCTACGAGCAGTACTTC

d_call: NA
j_call: TRBJ1-4
clone_size: NA
v_call: TRBV30
cdr3_aa: CAWRGRGPGEKLFF
cdr3_nt: TGTGCCTGGAGAGGCCGGGGGCCGGGGGAAAAACTGTTTTTT

d_call: NA
j_call: TRBJ1-1
clone_size: few
v_call: TRBV19
cdr3_aa: CASSIPGTNTEAFF
cdr3_nt: TGTGCCAGTAGCATACCCGGGACTAACACTGAAGCTTTCTTT

d_call: TRBD1
j_call: TRBJ2-2
clone_size: few
v_call: TRBV27
cdr3_aa: CASSLRQGASGELFF
cdr3_nt: TGTGCCAGCAGTTTGCGACAGGGGGCGAGTGGGGAGCTGTTTTTT

d_call: TRBD2
j_call: TRBJ2-5
clone_size: few
v_call: TRBV7-9
cdr3_aa: CAGRLAGAQETQYF
cdr3_nt: TGTGCCGGCCGCCTAGCGGGGGCTCAAGAGACCCAGTACTTC

d_call: NA
j_call: TRBJ1-1
clone_size: few
v_call: TRBV12-3/TRBV12-4
cdr3_aa: CASSGGTFSGNTEAFF
cdr3_nt: TGTGCCAGCAGTGGGGGGACATTTTCAGGGAACACTGAAGCTTTCTTT